This TCR beta chain appears in the sequencing data of a study of blood T cell repertoires in COVID-19. Study context: Samples came from the United States, Italy and Spain, spanning acute and convalescent COVID-19.

The method was immunoSEQ multiplex PCR; TCRdb's version includes in-frame clones alone and lacks a portion of them. There are some 89,000 clones in the sample; approximately 79% occur only once, and over 9% lies in the top ten. V was clipped by 3 bases and J by 3 bases; unmatched bases: 4. CDR1 and CDR2 from the germline V gene are ENHRY and SYGVKD. This CDR3 has 15 amino acids. The sequenced material came from peripheral blood. The sequence was obtained from a man between 65 and 85 years old with acute or convalescent COVID-19. The chain recombines TRBV10-3 with TRBJ2-1; 8 bases fit TRBD2. CDR3 amino acids: CAISDTSGYYNEQFF. CDR3 nucleotide sequence: TGTGCCATCAGTGACACTAGCGGTTACTACAATGAGCAGTTCTTC.